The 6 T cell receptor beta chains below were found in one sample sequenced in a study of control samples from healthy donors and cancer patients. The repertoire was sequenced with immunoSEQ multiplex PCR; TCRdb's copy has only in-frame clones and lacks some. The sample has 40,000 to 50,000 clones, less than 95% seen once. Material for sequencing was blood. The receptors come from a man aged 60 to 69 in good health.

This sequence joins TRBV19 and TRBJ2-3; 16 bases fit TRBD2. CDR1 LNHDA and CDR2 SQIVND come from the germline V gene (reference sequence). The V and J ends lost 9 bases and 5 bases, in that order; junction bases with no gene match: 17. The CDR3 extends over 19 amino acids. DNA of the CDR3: TGTGCCAGCGCCCGTCCCGGGACTAGCGGGAGGGGGAGGGTAGATACGCAGTATTTT. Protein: CASARPGTSGRGRVDTQYF.

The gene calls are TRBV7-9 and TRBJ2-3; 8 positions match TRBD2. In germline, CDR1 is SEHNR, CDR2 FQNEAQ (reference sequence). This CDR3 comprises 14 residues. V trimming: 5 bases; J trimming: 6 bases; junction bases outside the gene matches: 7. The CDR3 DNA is TGTGCCAGCAGCAGCAGCGGGAGTTCCGATACGCAGTATTTT. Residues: CASSSSGSSDTQYF.

The CDR3 is CASSPRAESGALGYTF. CDR3 coding DNA: TGCGCCAGCAGCCCGAGGGCGGAGTCCGGAGCCCTAGGCTACACCTTC. V gene TRBV5-1 combines with J gene TRBJ1-2; D uncertain. CDR3 length: 16 amino acids. Between the trimmed V and J ends, which lost 4 bases and 8 bases, there was a span of 24 bases. Germline lookup yields CDR1 SGHRS and CDR2 YFSETQ.

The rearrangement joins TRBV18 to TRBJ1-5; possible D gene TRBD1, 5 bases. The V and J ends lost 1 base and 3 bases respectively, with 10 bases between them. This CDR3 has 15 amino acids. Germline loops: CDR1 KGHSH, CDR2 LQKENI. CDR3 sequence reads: CASSPRGGDNQPQHF. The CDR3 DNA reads TGTGCCAGCTCACCACGGGGGGGTGACAATCAGCCCCAGCATTTT.

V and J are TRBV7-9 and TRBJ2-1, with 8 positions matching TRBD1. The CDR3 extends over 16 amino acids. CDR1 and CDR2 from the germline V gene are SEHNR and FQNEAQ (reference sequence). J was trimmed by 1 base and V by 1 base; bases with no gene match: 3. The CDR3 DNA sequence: TGTGCCAGCAGCTTAGAGGACAGGGTTTCCTACAATGAGCAGTTCTTC. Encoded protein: CASSLEDRVSYNEQFF.

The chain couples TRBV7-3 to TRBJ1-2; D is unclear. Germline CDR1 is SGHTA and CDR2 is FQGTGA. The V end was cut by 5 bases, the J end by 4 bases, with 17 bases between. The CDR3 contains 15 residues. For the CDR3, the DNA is TGTGCCAGCAGCCCAACAGAAATATGGGGCTATGGCTACACCTTC. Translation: CASSPTEIWGYGYTF.